This TCR beta chain is from a study of cytomegalovirus exposure and HLA in healthy donors. CDR1 and CDR2 from the germline V gene are LNHNV and YYDKDF (reference sequence). The V and J ends lost 0 bases and 6 bases, in that order; junction bases with no gene match: 5. The CDR3 loop spans 14 amino acids. The PCR ran on 60 Vbeta and 13 Jbeta primers. Here immunoSEQ multiplex PCR was the method, and the copy in TCRdb shows in-frame clones only, minus some. The repertoire has approximately 140,000 clones, around 79% of them found once; the top ten carry under 4%. The TCR originated in a human donor in good health. Source material: PBMCs. The chain has TRBV15 and TRBJ2-7, with 7 bases identical to TRBD2. CDR3 DNA: TGTGCCACCAGCAGAGATGGTGGGAGGGGCGAGCAGTACTTC. This sequence encodes CATSRDGGRGEQYF.